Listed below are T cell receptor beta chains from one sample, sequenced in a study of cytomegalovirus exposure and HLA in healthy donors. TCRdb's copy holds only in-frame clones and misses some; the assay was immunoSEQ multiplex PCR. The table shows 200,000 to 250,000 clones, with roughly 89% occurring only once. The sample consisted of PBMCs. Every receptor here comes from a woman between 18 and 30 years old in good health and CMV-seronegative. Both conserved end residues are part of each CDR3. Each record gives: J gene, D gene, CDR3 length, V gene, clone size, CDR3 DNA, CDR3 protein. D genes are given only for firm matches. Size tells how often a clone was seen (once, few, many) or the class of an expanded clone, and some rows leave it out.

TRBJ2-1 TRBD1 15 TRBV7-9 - TGTGCCAGCAATTCGGGCAGGGGGCCCTACAATGAGCAGTTCTTC CASNSGRGPYNEQFF
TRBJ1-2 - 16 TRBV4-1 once TGCGCCAGCAGCCAAGTAGGTCCAGGACTTAACTATGGCTACACCTTC CASSQVGPGLNYGYTF
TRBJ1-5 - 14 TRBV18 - TGTGCCAGCTCACGACAAGAAAGCAATCAGCCCCAGCATTTT CASSRQESNQPQHF
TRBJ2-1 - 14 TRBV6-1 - TGTGCCAGCAGTGAAGGATGGACTATCCCTGAGCAGTTCTTC CASSEGWTIPEQFF
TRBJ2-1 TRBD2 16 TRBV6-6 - TGTGCCAGCAGTTCGAAAAGCGGGAAAGCCTACAATGAGCAGTTCTTC CASSSKSGKAYNEQFF
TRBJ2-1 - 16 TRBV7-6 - TGTGCCAGCAGCGGCCACCCCTCGGGCAGGGACAATGAGCAGTTCTTC CASSGHPSGRDNEQFF
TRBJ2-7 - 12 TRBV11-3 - TGTGCCAGCAGCCCCCTAGCTACCGAGCAGTACTTC CASSPLATEQYF
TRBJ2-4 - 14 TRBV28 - TGTGCCAGCAGCTGGGAATTGGGGCGAAACATTCAGTACTTC CASSWELGRNIQYF
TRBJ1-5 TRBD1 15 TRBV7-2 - TGTGCCAGCAGCCCTCGGACAGGGGGGGGTCAGCCCCAGCATTTT CASSPRTGGGQPQHF
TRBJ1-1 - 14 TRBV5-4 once TGTGCCAGCAGGACAGACCTCCTGAACACTGAAGCTTTCTTT CASRTDLLNTEAFF
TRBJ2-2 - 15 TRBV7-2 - TGTGCCAGCAGCTTAACAGGTGCGAACACCGGGGAGCTGTTTTTT CASSLTGANTGELFF
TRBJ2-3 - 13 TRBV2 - TGTGCCAGCGAGCAGGGGAGACTGCATACGCAGTATTTT CASEQGRLHTQYF
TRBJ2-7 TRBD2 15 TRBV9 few TGTGCCAGCTCGATGGGGCTAGCGGGGGTGTACGAGCAGTACTTC CASSMGLAGVYEQYF
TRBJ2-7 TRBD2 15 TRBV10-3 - TGTGCCATCAGTCAGCAGCGGGGGCGTACCTACGAGCAGTACTTC CAISQQRGRTYEQYF
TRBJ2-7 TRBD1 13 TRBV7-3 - TGTGCCAGCAACCTCAGGGGACAGGGTCAACAGTACTTC CASNLRGQGQQYF
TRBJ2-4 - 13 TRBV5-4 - TGTGCCAGCAGCTTTTACGCAGAAAACATTCAGTACTTC CASSFYAENIQYF
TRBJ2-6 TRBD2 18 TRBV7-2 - TGTGCCAGCAGCTTAGGGCTAGCGGGTGCCACCGGGGCCAACGTCCTGACTTTC CASSLGLAGATGANVLTF
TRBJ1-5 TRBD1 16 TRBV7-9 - TGTGCCAGCAGCACCCCGGGACAGTCCTTTAAGGGGCCCCAGCATTTT CASSTPGQSFKGPQHF
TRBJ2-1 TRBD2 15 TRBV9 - TGTGCCAGCAGCGTGACTAGCCGCGACTACAATGAGCAGTTCTTC CASSVTSRDYNEQFF
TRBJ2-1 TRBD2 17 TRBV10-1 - TGCGCCAGGAATCTAGCGGGAGACGGGGGATCCTACAATGAGCAGTTCTTC CARNLAGDGGSYNEQFF
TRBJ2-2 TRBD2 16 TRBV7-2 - TGTGCCAGCAGCTCCATAGCGGGGGGGCCCACCGGGGAGCTGTTTTTT CASSSIAGGPTGELFF
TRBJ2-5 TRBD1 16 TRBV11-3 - TGTGCCAGCAGCTTGGCCGGCGACAGGGGACAAGAGACCCAGTACTTC CASSLAGDRGQETQYF
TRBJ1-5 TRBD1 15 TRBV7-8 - TGTGCCAGCAGCCGAACCGGGACAGGGGGTCAGCCCCAGCATTTT CASSRTGTGGQPQHF
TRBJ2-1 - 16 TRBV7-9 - TGTGCCAGCAGCCCCCCAATCTCGGGAGAGAACAATGAGCAGTTCTTC CASSPPISGENNEQFF
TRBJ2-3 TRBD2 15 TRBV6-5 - TGTGCCAGCAGTCAAGGGGTTAGCGGGAGTGGTACGCAGTATTTT CASSQGVSGSGTQYF
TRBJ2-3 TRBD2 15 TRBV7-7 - TGTGCCAGCAGCAAGGGACTAGCGACGCCAGATACGCAGTATTTT CASSKGLATPDTQYF
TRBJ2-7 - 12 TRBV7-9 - TGTGCCAGCAGCTTAGTCCCGTACGAGCAGTACTTC CASSLVPYEQYF